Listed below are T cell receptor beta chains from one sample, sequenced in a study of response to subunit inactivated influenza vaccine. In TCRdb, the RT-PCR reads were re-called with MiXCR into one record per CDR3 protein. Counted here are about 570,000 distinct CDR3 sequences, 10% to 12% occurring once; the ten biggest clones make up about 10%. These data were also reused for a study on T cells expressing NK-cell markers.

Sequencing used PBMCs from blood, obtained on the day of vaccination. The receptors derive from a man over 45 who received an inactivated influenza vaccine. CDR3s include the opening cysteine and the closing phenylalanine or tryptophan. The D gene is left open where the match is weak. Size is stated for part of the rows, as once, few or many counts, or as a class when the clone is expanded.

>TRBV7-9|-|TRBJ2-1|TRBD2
TGTGCCAGCAGCTTACCCCTCGTTGCGGGAGGGTCCTATGAGCAGTTCTTC
CASSLPLVAGGSYEQFF
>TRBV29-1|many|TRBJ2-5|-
TGCAGCGTTGGGCTGGGGCAAAAGACCCAGTACTTC
CSVGLGQKTQYF
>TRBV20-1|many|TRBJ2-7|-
TGCAGTGCGACCGGCCCAAGGGGCTACGAGCAGTACTTC
CSATGPRGYEQYF
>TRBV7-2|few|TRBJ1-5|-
TGTGCCAGCAGCCCTACTTGGGGGCGCAATCAGCCCCAGCATTTT
CASSPTWGRNQPQHF
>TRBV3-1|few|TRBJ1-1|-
TGTGCCAGCAGCCAAGAGTCAGCTGAAGCTTTCTTT
CASSQESAEAFF
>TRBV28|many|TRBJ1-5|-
TGTGCCAGCAGTCTACGGGGGGGTGTTAGTCAGCCCCAGCATTTT
CASSLRGGVSQPQHF
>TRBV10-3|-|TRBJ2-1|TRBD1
TGTGCCATCAATGGACAGGGGGCGAGAGGTGACAGCTCCTACAATGAGCAGTTCTTC
CAINGQGARGDSSYNEQFF
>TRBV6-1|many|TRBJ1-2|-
TGTGCCAGCAGCCCGGGACGGAACTATGGCTACACCTTC
CASSPGRNYGYTF
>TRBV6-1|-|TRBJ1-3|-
TGTGCCAGCAGACGGGACTCTGGAAACACCATATATTTT
CASRRDSGNTIYF
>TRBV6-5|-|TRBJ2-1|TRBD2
TGTGCCAGCAGTTACGGAGGCGGGAGTAACAATGAGCAGTTCTTC
CASSYGGGSNNEQFF
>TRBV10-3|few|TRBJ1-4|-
TGTGCCATCGGAGATAATGAAAAACTGTTTTTT
CAIGDNEKLFF
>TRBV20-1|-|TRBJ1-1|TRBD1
TGCAGTGCCGAATGGGCGAAACCGGGACAGAGGACTGAAGCTTTCTTT
CSAEWAKPGQRTEAFF
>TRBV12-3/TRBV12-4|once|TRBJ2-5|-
TGTGCCAGCAGTTCCGACAGAGAAGAGACCCAGTACTTC
CASSSDREETQYF
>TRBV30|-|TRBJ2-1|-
TGTGCCTGGAACCCCTGGGGGACACACAATGAGCAGTTCTTC
CAWNPWGTHNEQFF
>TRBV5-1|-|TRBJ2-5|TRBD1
TGCGCCAGCAGCCCGTACAGGGGAGAGACCCAGTACTTC
CASSPYRGETQYF
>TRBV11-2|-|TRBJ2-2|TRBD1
TGTGCCAGCAGCTTAGATTGGGGACAGGGACGGACCGGGGAGCTGTTTTTT
CASSLDWGQGRTGELFF
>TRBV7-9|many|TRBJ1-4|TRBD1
TGTGCCAGCAGCTCCAACAGGGGGCTTGAAAAACTGTTTTTT
CASSSNRGLEKLFF
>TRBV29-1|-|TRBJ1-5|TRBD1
TGCAGCGTGAGGGACAGGGGAGGTCAGCCCCAGCATTTT
CSVRDRGGQPQHF
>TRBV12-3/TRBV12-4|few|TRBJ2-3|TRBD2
TGTGCCAGCAGCGAGACTAGCGGGGGGCTAAGCACAGATACGCAGTATTTT
CASSETSGGLSTDTQYF
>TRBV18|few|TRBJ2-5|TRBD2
TGTGCCAGCTCAGTGGTAACTAGCGGATTCCAAGAGACCCAGTACTTC
CASSVVTSGFQETQYF
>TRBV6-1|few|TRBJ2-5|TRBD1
TGTGCCAGCAGCAAGACAGGGATAGGGTCCCAGTACTTC
CASSKTGIGSQYF
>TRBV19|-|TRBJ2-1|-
TGTGCCAGTAGTATTGTTTTGAGTCTATACAATGAGCAGTTCTTC
CASSIVLSLYNEQFF
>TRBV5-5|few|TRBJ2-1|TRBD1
TGTGCCAGCAGCGCGGGACAGGGGAATGAGCAGTTCTTC
CASSAGQGNEQFF
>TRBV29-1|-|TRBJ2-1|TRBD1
TGCAGCGTTGATAAGAACAGGGGGCTAGTGCAGTTCTTC
CSVDKNRGLVQFF
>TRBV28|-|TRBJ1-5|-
TGTGCCAGCAGCCCCATTGGGGGTGTGCGCAATCAGCCCCAGCATTTT
CASSPIGGVRNQPQHF
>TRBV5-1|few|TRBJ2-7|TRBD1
TGCGCCAGCAGCCTCCGGACAGGGGACTACGAGCAGTACTTC
CASSLRTGDYEQYF
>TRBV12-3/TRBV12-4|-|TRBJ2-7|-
TGTGCCAGCAGCCTCGGGGGACTGAACTCCTACGAGCAGTACTTC
CASSLGGLNSYEQYF
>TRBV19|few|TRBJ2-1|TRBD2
TGTGCCAGTAGTATAGGCGGGAGTAACTACAATGAGCAGTTCTTC
CASSIGGSNYNEQFF
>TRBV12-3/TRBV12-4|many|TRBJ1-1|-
TGTGCCAGCAGCCCAAGGAACACTGAAGCTTTCTTT
CASSPRNTEAFF
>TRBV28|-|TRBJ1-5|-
TGTGCCAGCAGCTTGTCCTGGACCCGCAATCAGCCCCAGCATTTT
CASSLSWTRNQPQHF
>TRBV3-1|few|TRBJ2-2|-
TGTGCCAGCAGCGCCCGCTGGGGTACGAACACCGGGGAGCTGTTTTTT
CASSARWGTNTGELFF
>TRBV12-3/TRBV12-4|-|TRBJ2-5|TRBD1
TGTGCCAGCAGCCTTACCCCAGGGGGCGGGGAGACCCAGTACTTC
CASSLTPGGGETQYF
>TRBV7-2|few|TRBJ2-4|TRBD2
TGTGCCAGCAGCTTAGCGCTTAGCGGGAGGGGAAACATTCAGTACTTC
CASSLALSGRGNIQYF
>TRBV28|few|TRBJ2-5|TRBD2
TGTGCCAGCACCCCATCCCCCGCGACTAGCGGGAATGGAGAGACCCAGTACTTC
CASTPSPATSGNGETQYF
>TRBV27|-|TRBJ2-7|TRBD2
TGTGCCAGCAGAAAGGCGGGGGATAGCTCCTACGAGCAGTACTTC
CASRKAGDSSYEQYF
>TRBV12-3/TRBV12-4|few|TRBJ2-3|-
TGTGCCAGCAGTTTCCTGCGGCCAGATACGCAGTATTTT
CASSFLRPDTQYF
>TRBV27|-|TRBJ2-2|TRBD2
TGTGCCAGCAGTTCCAGTTTTAGCGGGGGGTACACCGGGGAGCTGTTTTTT
CASSSSFSGGYTGELFF
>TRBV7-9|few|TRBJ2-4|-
TGTGCCAGCAGCTTCCTAGACATGGGGGTCAAAAACATTCAGTACTTC
CASSFLDMGVKNIQYF
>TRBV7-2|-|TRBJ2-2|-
TGTGCCAGCAGCTTAGCGGTCGTCAACACCGGGGAGCTGTTTTTT
CASSLAVVNTGELFF
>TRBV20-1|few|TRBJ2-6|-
TGCAGTGCCGCGGAGGGGGCCAACGTCCTGACTTTC
CSAAEGANVLTF
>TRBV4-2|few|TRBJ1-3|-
TGTGCCAGCAGCCAAGATCCGACAGACTCTGGAAACACCATATATTTT
CASSQDPTDSGNTIYF
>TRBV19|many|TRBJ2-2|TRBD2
TGTGCCAGTCAGAACGGGGGGGACACCGGGGAGCTGTTTTTT
CASQNGGDTGELFF
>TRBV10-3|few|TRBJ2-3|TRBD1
TGTGCCATCAGTGAACTTTCGGACAGGAGCACAGATACGCAGTATTTT
CAISELSDRSTDTQYF
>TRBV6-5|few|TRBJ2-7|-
TGTGCCAGCAGTTTCGGACCGGACCCGTGGGAGCAGTACTTC
CASSFGPDPWEQYF
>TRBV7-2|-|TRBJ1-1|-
TGTGCCAGCACCCTATCCAGGGGGAACACTGAAGCTTTCTTT
CASTLSRGNTEAFF
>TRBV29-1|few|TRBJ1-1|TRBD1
TGCAGCACCCGACAGGGGGTAGGCACTGAAGCTTTCTTT
CSTRQGVGTEAFF
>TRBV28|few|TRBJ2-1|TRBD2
TGTGCCAGCAACTGGCCTAGCGGGGGGGCAAAGGCCTACAATGAGCAGTTCTTC
CASNWPSGGAKAYNEQFF
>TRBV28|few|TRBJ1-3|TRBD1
TGTGCCAGCAGCTCCTGGGACAGGGAAGCATCTGGAAACACCATATATTTT
CASSSWDREASGNTIYF
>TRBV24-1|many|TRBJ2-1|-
TGTGCCACCAGTGACTTTCCCAGGAGCCCAACCCAGTTCTTC
CATSDFPRSPTQFF
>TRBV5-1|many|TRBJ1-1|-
TGCGCCAGCAGCTTGGGGACCGGGGCGAACACTGAAGCTTTCTTT
CASSLGTGANTEAFF
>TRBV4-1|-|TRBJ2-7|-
TGCGCCAGCAGCCAAATGGAGACGACTAAGTTACAGTACTTC
CASSQMETTKLQYF
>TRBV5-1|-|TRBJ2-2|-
TGCGCCAGCAGTATTAATCAGGGGAACACCGGGGAGCTGTTTTTT
CASSINQGNTGELFF
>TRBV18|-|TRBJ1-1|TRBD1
TGTGCCAGCTCCCTACAGGGGGCCCAAAGGAACACTGAAGCTTTCTTT
CASSLQGAQRNTEAFF
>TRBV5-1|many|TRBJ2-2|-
TGCGCCAGCAGCTTCGGTAGCGGAACCGGGGAGCTGTTTTTT
CASSFGSGTGELFF